Below are 10 T cell receptor beta chains sequenced from a single sample in a study of chemoradiotherapy in HPV16-positive cancers. Assay: immunoSEQ multiplex PCR; the TCRdb copy retains only in-frame clones and omits some. The data show roughly 14,000 clones, 65% to 85% seen once. This specimen was taken from a patient who underwent chemoradiotherapy. These receptors were taken from a human donor with HPV-associated anogenital cancer.

The DNA for the CDR3 is TGCAGCGTTGAATACGTTCGTGCGGGAGGTACCTACAATGAGCAGTTCTTC. Translation gives CSVEYVRAGGTYNEQFF. The rearrangement uses TRBV29-1 and TRBJ2-1; 8 nucleotides align to TRBD2. With 2 bases clipped from V and 2 bases from J, the junction kept 11 bases outside the gene matches. Germline V gives CDR1 SQVTM, CDR2 ANQGSEA. The CDR3 loop spans 17 amino acids.

The chain carries TRBV6-1 and TRBJ1-5, with 9 bases fitting TRBD1. The CDR3 consists of 15 residues. Trimming removed 6 bases from V and 11 bases from J; junction bases left unmatched: 14. CDR1 and CDR2 (germline): MNHNS, SASEGT. CDR3 in amino acids: CASRDPGQGQEAQHF. CDR3 DNA sequence: TGTGCCAGCAGGGATCCGGGACAGGGACAAGAAGCCCAGCATTTT.

V gene TRBV5-4 combines with J gene TRBJ2-4; D possibly corresponds to TRBD1 (6 bases). There are 14 residues in the CDR3. Trimming took 3 bases from V and 1 from J, leaving 8 bases between them. The germline V gene encodes CDR1 SGHNT and CDR2 YYREEE (reference sequence). The CDR3 DNA reads as TGTGCCAGCAGCTCCGACAGGGCCAAAAACATTCAGTACTTC. This sequence encodes CASSSDRAKNIQYF.

This chain's CDR3 is CASSAGTVYEQYF. The CDR3 bases are TGTGCCAGCAGCGCGGGGACAGTCTACGAGCAGTACTTC. The genes are TRBV11-3 and TRBJ2-7; tentatively, D is TRBD1 (7 bases). V lost 5 bases to trimming and J lost 3 bases, with 11 bases between them. CDR1 SGHNT and CDR2 YENEEA come from the germline V gene. The CDR3 is 13 amino acids.

This clone was detected once. This chain uses TRBV7-9 with TRBJ2-2, with D perhaps given as TRBD1 or TRBD2 (5 bases each). Trimming cost V 11 bases and J 6 bases, with 19 bases left between them. CDR1 and CDR2 from the germline V gene are SEHNR and FQNEAQ (reference sequence). The CDR3 is 14 residues long. Here the CDR3 reads CAGQTGTYSGELFF. CDR3 in DNA: TGTGCCGGCCAGACCGGGACCTATTCCGGGGAGCTGTTTTTT. The whole variable domain, filled in from reference TRBV7-9 and TRBJ2-2, reads DTGVSQNPRHKITKRGQNVTFRCDPISEHNRLYWYRQTLGQGPEFLTYFQNEAQLEKSRLLSDRFSAERPKGSFSTLEIQRTEQGDSAMYLCAGQTGTYSGELFFGEGSRLTVL.

This clone occurred once. V usage is TRBV4-2 and J usage is TRBJ1-2; possible D gene TRBD1, 5 bases. This CDR3 has 16 amino acids. Looked up from germline, CDR1 is LGHNA and CDR2 is YNFKEQ. Trimming took 0 bases from V and 7 from J, leaving 18 bases between them. The CDR3 sequence is CASSQDLLGGARGYTF. The CDR3 DNA is TGTGCCAGCAGCCAAGATCTCCTAGGTGGGGCTCGTGGCTACACCTTC.

The gene calls are TRBV28 and TRBJ2-2, with D uncertain. With 1 base removed from V and 6 bases from J, the gap between germline ends came to 6 bases. CDR1 is MDHEN and CDR2 is SYDVKM in the germline V gene. The CDR3 has 13 amino acids. The CDR3 region is CASSLLESGELFF. CDR3 DNA: TGTGCCAGCAGTTTATTGGAGTCCGGGGAGCTGTTTTTT.

The CDR3 region has the DNA TGTGCCAGCAGCCACCCGGGGGGGCTAGCCAAAAACATTCAGTACTTC. This translates into CASSHPGGLAKNIQYF. This rearrangement joins TRBV16 to TRBJ2-4; 8 nucleotides align to TRBD2. CDR1 KGHSY and CDR2 FQNENV come from the germline V gene. CDR3 length: 16 residues. The junction had 4 bases not matched to a gene; V was cut back by 3 bases and J by 0 bases.

This rearrangement joins TRBV5-1 to TRBJ2-5, with 9 bases that match TRBD2. The CDR3 extends over 16 amino acids. After removal of 4 bases from V and 4 bases from J, the junction contained 11 bases not matched to a gene. CDR1 is SGHRS, CDR2 YFSETQ, per germline. The DNA for the CDR3 is TGCGCCAGCAGCCTGGCGGGGGGGAGCGTCATAGAGACCCAGTACTTC. Its protein is CASSLAGGSVIETQYF. The whole variable domain, remainder taken from reference TRBV5-1 and TRBJ2-5, is KAGVTQTPRYLIKTRGQQVTLSCSPISGHRSVSWYQQTPGQGLQFLFEYFSETQRNKGNFPGRFSGRQFSNSRSEMNVSTLELGDSALYLCASSLAGGSVIETQYFGPGTRLLVL.

This chain links TRBV5-4 with TRBJ1-3; D is unresolved. CDR3 length: 15 amino acids. CDR1 and CDR2 (germline): SGHNT, YYREEE (reference sequence). V lost 0 bases and J 2 bases, leaving 9 bases between the germline ends. The DNA of the CDR3 is TGTGCCAGCAGCTTGGCCGGGGTCGCTGGAAACACCATATATTTT. Amino acids: CASSLAGVAGNTIYF. Full variable domain (remainder filled in from reference TRBV5-4 and TRBJ1-3): ETGVTQSPTHLIKTRGQQVTLRCSSQSGHNTVSWYQQALGQGPQFIFQYYREEENGRGNFPPRFSGLQFPNYSSELNVNALELDDSALYLCASSLAGVAGNTIYFGEGSWLTVV.